The clone carrying this T cell receptor beta chain showed up many times. Trimming removed 4 bases from V and 2 bases from J, with 6 bases in between. CDR1 is MGHRA and CDR2 is YSYEKL in the germline V gene. CDR3 size: 12 residues. This entry belongs to a study of early T cells in non-severe SARS-CoV-2 infection. In TCRdb, the 5' RACE reads were re-called with MiXCR into one record per CDR3 protein. Counted here are 85,000 to 120,000 distinct CDR3 sequences, around 14% occurring once; the ten biggest clones make up approximately 6%. This clonotype was obtained from an adult who was a healthcare worker with PCR-confirmed SARS-CoV-2 infection or an uninfected control (not recorded which). The sequenced sample was whole blood. This chain uses TRBV4-1 with TRBJ2-7, with D uncertain. CDR3: CASSPDPYEQYF. CDR3 bases: TGCGCCAGCAGCCCGGACCCCTACGAGCAGTACTTC.